The present T cell receptor (beta chain) was sequenced within a study of shared T cell receptors in the human thymus. The germline CDR1 and CDR2 sequences are SGHNT and YYREEE (reference sequence). V gave up 1 base and J gave up 5 bases; unmatched junction bases: 4. The CDR3 is 15 amino acids. Sequencing used immunoSEQ multiplex PCR; TCRdb keeps in-frame clones, though not all of them. The sample lists roughly 410,000 clones; 95% were seen once. Sequencing used thymocytes. The V gene is TRBV5-4, the J gene TRBJ2-3; 10 nucleotides line up with TRBD2. The receptor was isolated from a human donor. The CDR3, as DNA: TGTGCCAGCAGCTTGACGGCTAGCGGGAGAGATACGCAGTATTTT. Its translation: CASSLTASGRDTQYF.